Listed below are T cell receptor beta chains from one sample, sequenced in a study of T cells after yellow fever vaccination. TCRdb ran MiXCR on the 5' RACE reads and lists one entry per CDR3 protein. Among about 200,000 distinct CDR3 sequences, more than 3% were seen once, and the ten largest hold 3.2%. The material sequenced was CD4+ T cells sorted from PBMCs, taken 10 days after the yellow fever booster vaccination. The receptor source for this set is a man aged 18 to 30 who received the YFV17D yellow fever vaccine. Both conserved end residues are part of each CDR3. A D gene is named only where the DNA matches it firmly. Rows give clone size only sometimes, using once, few, many, or a class for an expanded clone.

D gene,J gene,V gene,clone size,CDR3 DNA,CDR3 protein
-,TRBJ2-4,TRBV20-1,many,TGCAGTGCTAGTTGGACAGCAAAAAACATTCAGTACTTC,CSASWTAKNIQYF
-,TRBJ1-5,TRBV20-1,-,TGCAGTGCTAGAGATAGGTACGGTCAGCCCCAGCATTTT,CSARDRYGQPQHF
-,TRBJ1-1,TRBV10-2,many,TGCGCCAGCAGATCTCCCGTCCGGTACAACACTGAAGCTTTCTTT,CASRSPVRYNTEAFF
TRBD2,TRBJ2-5,TRBV6-5,many,TGTGCCAGCAGTCGCAAAGCGGGGGAGGGGGAGACCCAGTACTTC,CASSRKAGEGETQYF
-,TRBJ2-7,TRBV7-2,many,TGTGCCAGCAGCTTAGTTGAGTTGGAGGGCGGCAACGAGCAGTACTTC,CASSLVELEGGNEQYF
-,TRBJ2-5,TRBV6-5,-,TGTGCCAGCAGTTACGTCAAACAAGAGACCCAGTACTTC,CASSYVKQETQYF
-,TRBJ1-2,TRBV12-5,many,TGTGCTAGTGGTTTTGGGGGCCGAGGAGGCTACACCTTC,CASGFGGRGGYTF
-,TRBJ1-2,TRBV7-2,many,TGTGCCAGCAGCTTAGCCGGCTATGGCTACACCTTC,CASSLAGYGYTF
-,TRBJ1-2,TRBV5-6,many,TGTGCCAGCAGCTTGCAGGCCGCTAACTATGGCTACACCTTC,CASSLQAANYGYTF
TRBD2,TRBJ2-3,TRBV30,many,TGTGCCTGGGGGAGGACTAGCGGGTTCACAGATACGCAGTATTTT,CAWGRTSGFTDTQYF
-,TRBJ2-3,TRBV7-9,few,TGTGCCAGCAGCTTACCGACCCCCCTCCTTCGGGGGACTAGCACAGATACGCAGTATTTT,CASSLPTPLLRGTSTDTQYF
TRBD2,TRBJ2-7,TRBV20-1,many,TGCAGTGCTAGACGTAGCGGGGGGGCAGACGAGCAGTACTTC,CSARRSGGADEQYF
-,TRBJ2-2,TRBV7-2,many,TGTGCCAGCAGCCCGACTAGGTCGGCCGGGGAGCTGTTTTTT,CASSPTRSAGELFF
-,TRBJ1-1,TRBV7-2,many,TGTGCCAGCAGCCAGGGACATTGGAACACTGAAGCTTTCTTT,CASSQGHWNTEAFF
TRBD1,TRBJ1-2,TRBV6-6,many,TGTGCCAGCACAGTAAGACAGGGTGACTATGGCTACACCTTC,CASTVRQGDYGYTF
-,TRBJ2-6,TRBV28,many,TGTGCCAGCAGTTCAGACCTACTCTCTGGGGCCAACGTCCTGACTTTC,CASSSDLLSGANVLTF
-,TRBJ1-5,TRBV28,-,TGTGCCAGCAACCCATTGGCGAGGGGCAATCAGCCCCAGCATTTT,CASNPLARGNQPQHF
TRBD2,TRBJ2-3,TRBV9,many,TGTGCCAGCAGCGTAGCCCCCGGGGGGGACCGTGGTACGCAGTATTTT,CASSVAPGGDRGTQYF
-,TRBJ1-4,TRBV20-1,few,TGCAGTGCTAGAGATTCGACGGCCGAAAAACTGTTTTTT,CSARDSTAEKLFF